This T cell receptor beta chain is drawn from a study of graft-versus-host responses after intestinal transplantation. This clone was seen a single time. The protocol was immunoSEQ multiplex PCR, while the TCRdb copy is restricted to in-frame clones and leaves out a portion. Here the sample spans 8,500 to 10,000 clones, under 95% being singletons. The V segment lost 5 bases and the J segment 5 bases; nucleotides outside the gene matches: 12. Germline-derived CDR1 and CDR2 are SGHRS and YFSETQ. The CDR3 runs 17 residues. The sequencing used PBMCs, collected about 47 days after intestinal transplant. The chain has TRBV5-1 and TRBJ2-1; 11 nucleotides match TRBD2. This sequence originates from a human patient who received an intestinal transplant, so some T cells may come from the graft donor. The CDR3 reads CASRYASGGSSDNEQFF. CDR3 nucleotide sequence: TGCGCCAGCAGGTACGCTAGCGGGGGGTCGTCAGACAATGAGCAGTTCTTC. The full variable domain, its missing parts supplied by reference TRBV5-1 and TRBJ2-1, is KAGVTQTPRYLIKTRGQQVTLSCSPISGHRSVSWYQQTPGQGLQFLFEYFSETQRNKGNFPGRFSGRQFSNSRSEMNVSTLELGDSALYLCASRYASGGSSDNEQFFGPGTRLTVL.